Below are 21 T cell receptor beta chains sequenced from a single sample in a study of blood T cell repertoires in COVID-19. Generated by immunoSEQ multiplex PCR, the TCRdb table keeps only in-frame clones and is missing some. Of almost 300,000 clones listed, roughly 89% are singletons. Input material: peripheral blood. These receptors were taken from a woman in her twenties or thirties with COVID-19, enrolled during active disease.

The rearrangement links TRBV30 to TRBJ1-2; D is undetermined. This CDR3 spans 13 amino acids. Trimming shortened V by 0 bases and J by 2 bases, and 7 bases separated the two germline ends. Per the germline V gene, CDR1 is GTSNPN and CDR2 is SVGIG (reference sequence). CDR3 loop: CAWSVSRNYGYTF. In DNA, the CDR3 is TGTGCCTGGAGTGTAAGTCGGAACTATGGCTACACCTTC.

The CDR3 nucleotides read TGTGCCAGCAGCTTGGCAGGACTAGCGGGGGGGCCTAAGGCCGGGGAGCTGTTTTTT. Translated, it gives CASSLAGLAGGPKAGELFF. The chain is built from TRBV5-4 and TRBJ2-2; 15 positions agree with TRBD2. This CDR3 region has 19 residues. Trimming cost V 0 bases and J 6 bases; bases outside gene matches: 9. Looked up from germline, CDR1 is SGHNT and CDR2 is YYREEE (reference sequence).

The chain couples TRBV19 to TRBJ2-1, with unresolved D. The CDR3 runs 13 residues. Looked up from germline, CDR1 is LNHDA and CDR2 is SQIVND (reference sequence). V lost 6 bases and J lost 0, with 6 bases in between. The CDR3 DNA reads as TGTGCCAGTAGCCCCGGCTCCTACAATGAGCAGTTCTTC. Residues: CASSPGSYNEQFF.

This clone was seen more than once but under ten times. The chain joins TRBV19 to TRBJ1-1, with 9 bases matching TRBD1. V shed 5 bases, J shed 0 bases, and the junction held 4 bases outside the gene matches. CDR1 LNHDA and CDR2 SQIVND come from the germline V gene (reference sequence). This CDR3 has 15 amino acids. CDR3: CASSEQGAMNTEAFF. Here the CDR3 DNA reads TGTGCCAGTAGTGAACAGGGGGCGATGAACACTGAAGCTTTCTTT. The whole variable domain, remainder taken from reference TRBV19 and TRBJ1-1, is DGGITQSPKYLFRKEGQNVTLSCEQNLNHDAMYWYRQDPGQGLRLIYYSQIVNDFQKGDIAEGYSVSREKKESFPLTVTSAQKNPTAFYLCASSEQGAMNTEAFFGQGTRLTVV.

The rearrangement links TRBV3-1 (or the pseudogene TRBV3-2) to TRBJ2-1; possibly TRBD2 for D (5 bases). Germline CDR1 and CDR2: LGHDT and YNNKEL (reference sequence). The CDR3 consists of 13 residues. Trimming removed 0 bases from V and 7 bases from J, with 7 bases in between. The chain's CDR3 is CASSQDGGNEQFF. The DNA for the CDR3 is TGTGCCAGCAGCCAAGATGGAGGTAATGAGCAGTTCTTC.

The V gene is TRBV19, the J gene TRBJ1-6; D unclear. CDR3 length: 13 residues. V lost 5 bases to trimming and J lost 9 bases, with 11 bases between them. Germline lookup yields CDR1 LNHDA and CDR2 SQIVND (reference sequence). The CDR3 DNA sequence: TGTGCCAGTAGTTTAGGGTCGGGTTCACCCCTCCACTTT. This codes for CASSLGSGSPLHF.

This clone was detected only once. The CDR3 spells CASSVLAGDRTDTQYF. The CDR3 DNA reads TGTGCCAGCAGTGTATTAGCGGGGGATCGCACAGATACGCAGTATTTT. The chain recombines TRBV6-1 with TRBJ2-3, with 9 nucleotides matching TRBD2. The CDR3 totals 16 residues. Germline lookup yields CDR1 MNHNS and CDR2 SASEGT. The ends lost 4 bases at V and 1 base at J; junction bases unmatched: 6.

The chain has TRBV5-1 and TRBJ1-2; D perhaps matches TRBD1 (5 bases). V was cut by 7 bases and J by 5 bases, with 21 bases left in between. Germline values: CDR1 SGHRS, CDR2 YFSETQ. This CDR3 is built from 15 residues. Written as DNA, the CDR3 is TGCGCCAGCTGGGGCACAGGCGGCACCCGTTATGGCTACACCTTC. This translates into CASWGTGGTRYGYTF.

The rearrangement joins TRBV5-6 to TRBJ1-5; TRBD1 matches 7 bases. Germline-derived CDR1 and CDR2 are SGHDT and YYEEEE. V lost 1 base to trimming and J lost 7 bases; unmatched junction nucleotides: 14. The CDR3 runs to 17 residues. CDR3 DNA sequence: TGTGCCAGCAGCTTGCGGGGGCTACAGGGGAGACGCCAGCCCCAGCATTTT. It encodes CASSLRGLQGRRQPQHF.

The chain is built from TRBV5-1 and TRBJ2-5; the D gene is possibly TRBD1 (6 bases). V was clipped by 3 bases and J by 2 bases, with 11 bases between them. CDR1 SGHRS and CDR2 YFSETQ come from the germline V gene. This CDR3 is 14 amino acids long. The CDR3 reads CASSSGTLQETQYF. In DNA, the CDR3 is TGCGCCAGCAGCTCCGGGACACTTCAAGAGACCCAGTACTTC.

This chain uses TRBV5-1 with TRBJ1-2, with a tentative D call TRBD1 (6 bases). Germline V gene data show CDR1 as SGHRS and CDR2 as YFSETQ. Between the trimmed V and J ends, which lost 3 bases and 5 bases, there was a span of 20 bases. This CDR3 spans 16 amino acids. The CDR3 sequence is CASSSGGGEAWYGYTF. For the CDR3, the DNA is TGCGCCAGCAGCTCCGGGGGGGGCGAGGCGTGGTATGGCTACACCTTC. The full variable domain, in which reference TRBV5-1 and TRBJ1-2 provide the parts outside the CDR3, is KAGVTQTPRYLIKTRGQQVTLSCSPISGHRSVSWYQQTPGQGLQFLFEYFSETQRNKGNFPGRFSGRQFSNSRSEMNVSTLELGDSALYLCASSSGGGEAWYGYTFGSGTRLTVV.

This clone was recorded once. The V and J genes are TRBV19 and TRBJ1-4, with 11 bases matching TRBD1. From germline, CDR1 is LNHDA and CDR2 SQIVND (reference sequence). CDR3 size: 15 residues. V dropped 5 bases and J dropped 8; count of bases not matched to a gene: 7. The CDR3 loop reads CASSPRDRGSEKLFF. The CDR3 region has the DNA TGTGCCAGTAGTCCTAGGGACAGGGGGTCGGAAAAACTGTTTTTT.

The gene calls are TRBV7-2 and TRBJ2-7, with 7 positions matching TRBD1. V dropped 1 base and J dropped 6; count of bases not matched to a gene: 9. This CDR3 has 15 residues. Germline V gene sequence: CDR1 SGHTA, CDR2 FQGNSA. The CDR3 region is CASSLGGTVGREQYF. The CDR3 nucleotides are TGTGCCAGCAGCTTAGGAGGGACAGTAGGCCGCGAGCAGTACTTC.

The rearrangement joins TRBV30 to TRBJ2-3, with TRBD2 as a possible D gene (5 bases). Trimming left V 6 bases short and J 1 base short, with 14 bases between. In germline, CDR1 is GTSNPN, CDR2 SVGIG (reference sequence). There are 14 residues in the CDR3. CDR3 in amino acids: CACRSGRGTDTQYF. The CDR3 region has the DNA TGTGCCTGCCGCTCGGGGAGAGGCACAGATACGCAGTATTTT.

The rearrangement uses TRBV6-2 or TRBV6-3 and TRBJ1-5; no definite D call. The CDR3 is 12 residues long. Trimming removed 2 bases from V and 7 bases from J, with 6 bases in between. Germline lookup yields CDR1 MNHEY and CDR2 SVGEGT. CDR3 sequence reads: CASSYILQPQHF. CDR3 bases: TGTGCCAGCAGTTACATTCTGCAGCCCCAGCATTTT.

The chain employs TRBV4-1 and TRBJ1-1; D perhaps matches TRBD1 (5 bases). V lost 4 bases to trimming and J lost 8 bases, with 17 bases between them. This CDR3 region has 14 residues. Per the germline V gene, CDR1 is MGHRA and CDR2 is YSYEKL. CDR3 residues: CASSPRGGRGEAFF. DNA of the CDR3: TGCGCCAGCAGCCCAAGAGGAGGCCGGGGGGAAGCTTTCTTT.

This chain links TRBV5-1 with TRBJ2-7, with TRBD2 matching over 9 bases. This CDR3 is built from 14 residues. Germline V gene lookup returns CDR1 SGHRS and CDR2 YFSETQ. V gave up 5 bases and J gave up 4 bases; unmatched junction bases: 7. The CDR3 sequence is CASRFSGGPYEQYF. The CDR3 DNA reads as TGCGCCAGCAGGTTTAGCGGGGGTCCGTACGAGCAGTACTTC.

V is TRBV6-5 and J is TRBJ2-3; 10 bases are a match to TRBD2. From germline, CDR1 is MNHEY and CDR2 SVGAGI. The CDR3 length is 15 residues. V lost 7 bases to trimming and J lost 2 bases; unmatched junction nucleotides: 6. DNA of the CDR3: TGTGCCAGCACCAGCGGGGGGGCGAACACAGATACGCAGTATTTT. This encodes CASTSGGANTDTQYF.

The rearrangement joins TRBV3-1 (or the pseudogene TRBV3-2) to TRBJ2-3, with 10 nucleotides matching TRBD2. With V trimmed by 3 bases and J by 6 bases, 9 bases remained unmatched. The germline gives CDR1 LGHDT, CDR2 YNNKEL (reference sequence). CDR3 length: 16 amino acids. DNA of the CDR3: TGTGCCAGCAGCCATCCGTCAGCGGGGGGGTCTGATACGCAGTATTTT. Amino acids: CASSHPSAGGSDTQYF.

The rearrangement joins TRBV11-2 to TRBJ1-2, with D unresolved. From germline, CDR1 is SGHAT and CDR2 FQNNGV. V was cut by 5 bases and J by 4 bases, with 8 bases left in between. This CDR3 spans 12 amino acids. CDR3 sequence (DNA): TGTGCCAGCAGCGAGGCTCGCTATGGCTACACCTTC. This codes for CASSEARYGYTF.

This sequence joins TRBV4-1 and TRBJ2-7, with TRBD2 matching 9 bases. Germline V gene data show CDR1 as MGHRA and CDR2 as YSYEKL. This CDR3 spans 15 amino acids. The junction had 7 bases not matched to a gene; V was cut back by 3 bases and J by 4 bases. The CDR3 is CASSHFSGGVYEQYF. In DNA, the CDR3 is TGCGCCAGCAGCCACTTTAGCGGGGGTGTATACGAGCAGTACTTC.